This T cell receptor beta chain was identified during a study of control samples from healthy donors and cancer patients. V lost 0 bases and J lost 3, with 12 bases in between. Germline assignment: CDR1 LGHNA and CDR2 YSLEER. The CDR3 is made up of 15 amino acids. The repertoire was sequenced with immunoSEQ multiplex PCR; TCRdb's copy has only in-frame clones and lacks some. The repertoire holds fewer than 120,000 clones, with around nine tenths as singletons. Sequences were obtained from PBMCs. This TCR was recovered from a woman aged 60-75 years with lung cancer. The genes are TRBV4-3 and TRBJ2-7; tentative D call: TRBD1 (5 bases). CDR3 nucleotides: TGCGCCAGCAGCCAAGAGCCCCAGGGATACTACGAGCAGTACTTC. Translated, it gives CASSQEPQGYYEQYF.